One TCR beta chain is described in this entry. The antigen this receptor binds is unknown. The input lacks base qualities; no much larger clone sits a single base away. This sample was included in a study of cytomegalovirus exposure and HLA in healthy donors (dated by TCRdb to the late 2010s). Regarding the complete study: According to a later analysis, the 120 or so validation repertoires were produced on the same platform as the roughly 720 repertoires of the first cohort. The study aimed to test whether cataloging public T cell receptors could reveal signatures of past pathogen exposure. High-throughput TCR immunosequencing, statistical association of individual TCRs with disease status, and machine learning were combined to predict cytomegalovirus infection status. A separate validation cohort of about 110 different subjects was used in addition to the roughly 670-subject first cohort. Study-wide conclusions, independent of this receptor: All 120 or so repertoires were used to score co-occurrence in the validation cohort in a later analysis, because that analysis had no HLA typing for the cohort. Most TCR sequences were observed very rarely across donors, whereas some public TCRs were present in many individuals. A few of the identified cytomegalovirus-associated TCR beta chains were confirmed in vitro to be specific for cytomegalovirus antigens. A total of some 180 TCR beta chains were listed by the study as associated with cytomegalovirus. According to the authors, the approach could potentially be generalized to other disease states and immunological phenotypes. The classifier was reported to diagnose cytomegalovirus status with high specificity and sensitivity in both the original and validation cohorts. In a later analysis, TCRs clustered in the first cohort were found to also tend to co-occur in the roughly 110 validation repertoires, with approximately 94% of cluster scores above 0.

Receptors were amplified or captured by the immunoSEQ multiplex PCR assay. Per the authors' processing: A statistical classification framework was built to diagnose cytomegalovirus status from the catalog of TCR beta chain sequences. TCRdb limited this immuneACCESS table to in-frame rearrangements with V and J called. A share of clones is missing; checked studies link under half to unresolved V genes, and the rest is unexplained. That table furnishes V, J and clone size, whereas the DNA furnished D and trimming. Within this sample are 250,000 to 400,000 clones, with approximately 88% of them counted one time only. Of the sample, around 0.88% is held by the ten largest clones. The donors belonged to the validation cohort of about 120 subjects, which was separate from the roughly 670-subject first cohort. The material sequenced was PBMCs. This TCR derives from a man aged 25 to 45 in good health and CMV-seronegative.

This receptor has the CDR3 CASKKLGQGYSGYTF. The nucleotides read TGTGCCAGCAAGAAGCTTGGACAGGGCTATTCTGGCTACACCTTC. The sequence links TRBV6-1 to TRBJ1-2; TRBD1 agrees with 8 junctional bases. Compared with germline, V lacks 7 bases and J lacks 7 bases; bases without a gene match: 14. The germline V gene encodes CDR1 MNHNS and CDR2 SASEGT. The CDR3 runs 15 amino acids, cysteine and phenylalanine included. Of all the DNA, just the CDR3 is kept, 45 bases in frame from base 1.